This section outlines one T cell receptor (beta chain) sequence together with its context. The antigen is undetermined. The data originate from a study of cytomegalovirus exposure and HLA in healthy donors. The CDR3 loop spans 10 amino acids. The germline V and J ends were trimmed by 5 bases and 1 base, with 2 bases remaining between them. The V gene's germline CDR1 is SQVTM and CDR2 ANQGSEA. Each donor was healthy, and each was a bone marrow donor. General study points: It was 164 TCR beta chains that were listed as cytomegalovirus-associated.

The PCR ran on 60 Vbeta and 13 Jbeta primers. Assay used: immunoSEQ multiplex PCR; TCRdb lists only in-frame clones, some missing. The data contain over 150,000 clones, about 80% of them singletons. This chain connects TRBV29-1 to TRBJ1-2, with D unresolved. The receptor's source is a woman aged 45-65 years in good health and CMV-seropositive. Material: PBMCs. CDR3 protein: CSVLNYGYTF. The DNA of the CDR3 is TGCAGCGTTCTTAACTATGGCTACACCTTC.